This T cell receptor beta chain stems from a study of blood T cell repertoires in COVID-19. Study in general: Researchers got acute and convalescent COVID-19 samples from the United States, Italy and Spain. In each case, the material was cDNA or gDNA derived from T cells, B-cell-depleted T cells, or PBMCs.

Study processing details: Nucleated cell counts were estimated from reference gene primer amplification. Sequencing was performed with immunoSEQ multiplex PCR; in TCRdb, only in-frame clones are kept and a portion is missing. The V and J calls and clone size come from that table; D and trimming were worked out from the DNA. This table has 130,000 to 150,000 clones, just under 85% appearing once. This clone was counted a single time. The germline gives CDR1 SGHNT, CDR2 YYREEE (reference sequence). The junction had 11 bases not matched to a gene; V was cut back by 0 bases and J by 8 bases. The CDR3 is 17 residues long.

Sequencing used peripheral blood. This TCR derives from a woman between 35 and 50 years old with active or convalescent COVID-19. The chain uses TRBV5-4 and TRBJ2-1, with 10 positions matching TRBD1. The CDR3 DNA sequence: TGTGCCAGCAGCTTGGCCGTCGGCGGGACAGGGGCGTATGAGCAGTTCTTC. Its translation: CASSLAVGGTGAYEQFF.